The clone carrying this T cell receptor beta chain was observed many times. Relative to the germline gene, one junction end is altered; a read error may explain this. TCRdb re-analysed the PCR reads in MiXCR, keeping a single row per CDR3 protein. The sample records roughly 17,000 distinct CDR3 sequences, about 51% being singletons. The data stem from a study of tumor-infiltrating lymphocytes in oesophageal squamous cell carcinoma. Germline CDR1 and CDR2: SGHTA and FQGNSA. CDR3 size: 18 residues. The clonotype originates from a female donor with esophageal squamous cell carcinoma. J is TRBJ2-1 and V is TRBV7-2, with 9 positions matching TRBD1. The sequenced sample was normal esophageal tissue next to the tumor. This chain's CDR3 is CASSPRQGVIVGTGELYF. In DNA form, the CDR3 reads TGTGCCAGCAGTCCCCGACAGGGGGTAATAGTGGGGACCGGGGAGCTGTACTTC.